The next 13 T cell receptor beta chains were all read from a single sample in a study of cytomegalovirus exposure and HLA in healthy donors (dated by TCRdb to 2016 to 2017). Receptors were amplified or captured by the immunoSEQ multiplex PCR assay. A mixture of 60 forward primers for TCR Vbeta segments and 13 reverse primers for TCR Jbeta segments was used in the multiplex PCR. Here the immuneACCESS table is served through TCRdb, limited to in-frame sequences with V and J called. Missing clones are a known gap in these copies; in checked studies unresolved V genes cover under half, and the rest lacks a known reason. This sample gives roughly 68,000 clones in total; roughly 75% of them show up just once. The ten most abundant clones make up about 7.4% of the sample. The sequenced sample was PBMCs. The receptors were gathered from a woman aged 25 to 39 in good health and CMV-seropositive.

This chain connects TRBV9 to TRBJ2-3; D may be TRBD2 (5 bases). The CDR3 has 13 amino acids. V was trimmed by 3 bases and J by 6 bases, leaving 11 bases between them. Germline assignment: CDR1 SGDLS and CDR2 YYNGEE. The CDR3 loop is CASSALGRDTQYF. For the CDR3, the DNA is TGTGCCAGCAGCGCACTAGGAAGGGATACGCAGTATTTT. Variable domain in full (rest from reference TRBV9 and TRBJ2-3): DSGVTQTPKHLITATGQRVTLRCSPRSGDLSVYWYQQSLDQGLQFLIQYYNGEERAKGNILERFSAQQFPDLHSELNLSSLELGDSALYFCASSALGRDTQYFGPGTRLTVL.

The V call is TRBV9, the J call TRBJ2-1; TRBD1 might be the D (6 bases). CDR3 length: 16 residues. Trimming cost V 4 bases and J 0 bases, with 14 bases left between them. CDR1 and CDR2 (germline): SGDLS, YYNGEE. In DNA, the CDR3 is TGTGCCAGCAGCCAGCCAGACAGGAGCTCCTACAATGAGCAGTTCTTC. It translates to CASSQPDRSSYNEQFF.

This clone was seen more than once but under ten times. The chain links TRBV5-1 to TRBJ1-5; D is ambiguous. Trimming shortened V by 4 bases and J by 3 bases, and 11 bases separated the two germline ends. CDR3 length equals 14 residues. Germline V gives CDR1 SGHRS, CDR2 YFSETQ. CDR3 coding DNA: TGCGCCAGCAGCGCTGGGGAGGTCAATCAGCCCCAGCATTTT. Protein: CASSAGEVNQPQHF.

The V and J genes are TRBV7-9 and TRBJ2-3, with TRBD2 matching 10 bases. CDR3 size: 15 residues. J lost 2 bases, V lost 3 bases, and 2 bases had no gene match. Per germline, CDR1 SEHNR and CDR2 FQNEAQ (reference sequence). The CDR3 protein is CASSFGTSATDTQYF. The CDR3, as DNA: TGTGCCAGCAGCTTTGGGACTAGCGCCACAGATACGCAGTATTTT.

The gene calls are TRBV7-2 and TRBJ1-2; D is uncertain. Trimming took 1 base from V and 8 from J, leaving 8 bases between them. The CDR3 extends over 12 amino acids. Germline loops: CDR1 SGHTA, CDR2 FQGNSA. Here the CDR3 reads CASSLDREGYTF. Written as DNA, the CDR3 is TGTGCCAGCAGCTTAGATAGGGAGGGCTACACCTTC.

This rearrangement joins TRBV28 to TRBJ2-3; TRBD2 might be the D (6 bases). Trimming stripped 3 bases from V and 1 base from J, with 11 bases between. This CDR3 spans 15 amino acids. Per germline, CDR1 MDHEN and CDR2 SYDVKM. This CDR3 is CASSLEGKGTDTQYF. CDR3 nucleotide sequence: TGTGCCAGCAGTTTGGAGGGGAAGGGCACAGATACGCAGTATTTT.

The genes are TRBV5-1 and TRBJ2-4; 9 nucleotides align to TRBD1. The CDR3 spans 16 residues. The ends lost 1 base at V and 8 bases at J; junction bases unmatched: 10. The V gene's germline CDR1 is SGHRS and CDR2 YFSETQ. The chain's CDR3 is CASSLSRQGGGDIQYF. The CDR3, as DNA: TGCGCCAGCAGCTTGTCACGACAGGGGGGTGGGGACATTCAGTACTTC. Using reference TRBV5-1 and TRBJ2-4 for the parts outside the CDR3, the full variable domain is KAGVTQTPRYLIKTRGQQVTLSCSPISGHRSVSWYQQTPGQGLQFLFEYFSETQRNKGNFPGRFSGRQFSNSRSEMNVSTLELGDSALYLCASSLSRQGGGDIQYFGAGTRLSVL.

In its sample, this clone was seen once. The rearrangement joins TRBV4-3 to TRBJ2-7, with 9 bases identical to TRBD2. The J segment lost 3 bases and the V segment lost 0 bases, leaving 9 bases of the junction unmatched. This CDR3 region has 17 residues. In germline, CDR1 is LGHNA, CDR2 YSLEER. DNA for the CDR3: TGCGCCAGCAGCCAAGATCATCCCGGGACTAGCAGCTACGAGCAGTACTTC. It specifies CASSQDHPGTSSYEQYF.

This clone came up once. The same CDR3 also results from other DNA sequences found in this sample. The J gene is TRBJ1-5, the V gene TRBV19; D might be TRBD1 (6 bases). In germline, CDR1 is LNHDA, CDR2 SQIVND (reference sequence). CDR3 length: 14 residues. V shed 3 bases and J shed 2 bases, with 8 bases lying between them. CDR3 amino acids: CASSIRQGNQPQHF. In DNA form, the CDR3 reads TGTGCCAGTAGTATCCGACAGGGCAATCAGCCCCAGCATTTT.

The rearrangement uses TRBV7-2 and TRBJ2-7, with 8 bases that match TRBD1. CDR3 length: 15 amino acids. CDR1 and CDR2 (germline): SGHTA, FQGNSA. The V gene end was trimmed by 1 base and the J gene end by 3 bases; junction bases not matched to a gene: 5. In DNA form, the CDR3 reads TGTGCCAGCAGCTTAGATGGACAGGGTATCTACGAGCAGTACTTC. Translated: CASSLDGQGIYEQYF.

The J gene is TRBJ2-1, the V gene TRBV2; 10 bases are a match to TRBD2. Germline CDR1 and CDR2: SNHLY and FYNNEI. J gave up 4 bases and V 4 bases, and 1 base lay outside the gene matches. The CDR3 extends over 14 amino acids. The DNA for the CDR3 is TGTGCCAGCAGTGGGACTAGCGGATACAATGAGCAGTTCTTC. Translating it yields CASSGTSGYNEQFF.

This rearrangement joins TRBV15 to TRBJ1-5; D is unresolved. The CDR3 contains 18 residues. From germline, CDR1 is LNHNV and CDR2 YYDKDF (reference sequence). V shed 0 bases and J shed 0 bases, with 15 bases lying between them. CDR3 in DNA: TGTGCCACCAGCAGAGATCACGCGACATCAATTAGCAATCAGCCCCAGCATTTT. It specifies CATSRDHATSISNQPQHF. The full variable domain, completed using reference TRBV15 and TRBJ1-5, is DAMVIQNPRYQVTQFGKPVTLSCSQTLNHNVMYWYQQKSSQAPKLLFHYYDKDFNNEADTPDNFQSRRPNTSFCFLDIRSPGLGDTAMYLCATSRDHATSISNQPQHFGDGTRLSIL.

The gene calls are TRBV11-3 and TRBJ2-3; possible D gene TRBD1, 6 bases. The CDR3 totals 19 residues. Trimming pared 4 bases from V and 2 bases from J, leaving 25 bases between. CDR1 SGHNT and CDR2 YENEEA come from the germline V gene. The CDR3 DNA follows: TGTGCCAGCAGCTCCGGGGAGCCGTGGGGGCCCAGATCCACAGATACGCAGTATTTT. Translation: CASSSGEPWGPRSTDTQYF.